Below, 9 T cell receptor beta chains from the same sample are listed, as sequenced in a study of regulatory T cells in long-lasting Graves disease. Arm-PCR of CDR3 regions with iRepertoire HTBI primers generated TCR beta libraries. TCRdb recomputed calls from the multiplex PCR reads with MiXCR, one row per CDR3 protein. The repertoire has approximately 300,000 distinct CDR3 sequences, 15% to 20% of them found once; the top ten carry about 38%. Sample time point: newly diagnosed GD, antithyroid drugs for less than 3 months. Isolated PBMC RNA provided the starting material for the TCR library. The sample in question was peripheral blood mononuclear cells (PBMCs), obtained at new diagnosis, from a patient treated with antithyroid drugs. All receptors come from a female donor with Graves disease.

The V and J genes are TRBV3-1 and TRBJ2-7, with 10 bases that match TRBD1. Per the germline V gene, CDR1 is LGHDT and CDR2 is YNNKEL (reference sequence). The CDR3 covers 15 residues. Losses at the gene ends were 5 bases for V and 3 bases for J; bases not matched to a gene: 7. CDR3 DNA sequence: TGTGCCAGCAGCTCCGGGACAGGGGAGGTCTACGAGCAGTACTTC. Translation: CASSSGTGEVYEQYF.

This clonotype was recorded at least ten times. The chain links TRBV2 to TRBJ2-7; D ambiguous. The CDR3 is made up of 11 amino acids. V was trimmed by 3 bases and J by 11 bases, leaving 11 bases between them. The germline CDR1 and CDR2 sequences are SNHLY and FYNNEI. CDR3 bases: TGTGCCAGCAGTGAGGGAACAGTCAAGTACTTC. This translates into CASSEGTVKYF.

This clonotype was recorded many times. The J gene is TRBJ1-1, the V gene TRBV5-1; D might be TRBD1 (5 bases). The CDR3 contains 15 residues. CDR1 and CDR2 (germline): SGHRS, YFSETQ. Trimming pared 2 bases from V and 3 bases from J, leaving 14 bases between. The CDR3 spells CASSFFQGLYTEAFF. CDR3 bases: TGCGCCAGCAGCTTCTTTCAGGGTCTCTACACTGAAGCTTTCTTT. Full variable domain (remainder filled in from reference TRBV5-1 and TRBJ1-1): KAGVTQTPRYLIKTRGQQVTLSCSPISGHRSVSWYQQTPGQGLQFLFEYFSETQRNKGNFPGRFSGRQFSNSRSEMNVSTLELGDSALYLCASSFFQGLYTEAFFGQGTRLTVV.

This clonotype was seen ten or more times. CDR3 sequence: CASSVAESNTEAFF. Written as DNA, the CDR3 is TGTGCCAGCAGCGTAGCGGAAAGTAACACTGAAGCTTTCTTT. The chain has TRBV9 and TRBJ1-1; D is unresolved. The CDR3 sequence is 14 residues long. Germline V gene data show CDR1 as SGDLS and CDR2 as YYNGEE. V lost 0 bases to trimming and J lost 2 bases, with 8 bases between them.

The genes are TRBV6-2 or TRBV6-3 and TRBJ2-5; D is possibly TRBD2 (6 bases). CDR1 is MNHEY and CDR2 is SVGEGT in the germline V gene. The V gene lost 6 bases and the J gene lost 5 bases, with 10 bases spanning the gap. The CDR3 has 12 residues. CDR3 nucleotide sequence: TGTGCCAGCAGAGAGACTAGTGAGACCCAGTACTTC. The encoded protein is CASRETSETQYF.

Regarding this clonotype: One junction end does not reproduce the germline sequence, and a read error may be involved. V is TRBV18 and J is TRBJ2-1; a possible D gene is TRBD2 (5 bases). CDR3 length equals 14 residues. The V gene's germline CDR1 is KGHSH and CDR2 LQKENI. The CDR3 DNA reads TGTGCCAGCTCACCCCCCGGGGTTGTTAATGAGCAGCTCTTC. Translation gives CASSPPGVVNEQLF.

This clonotype was counted ten times or more. This chain links TRBV27 with TRBJ1-4, with D uncertain. This CDR3 has 13 amino acids. V was clipped by 3 bases and J by 5 bases, with 7 bases between them. Germline V lookup: CDR1 MNHEY, CDR2 SMNVEV (reference sequence). The CDR3 region is CASSFSLNEKLFF. CDR3 sequence (DNA): TGTGCCAGCAGTTTCTCCTTGAATGAAAAACTGTTTTTT.

This clonotype was recorded at least ten times. The chain uses TRBV20-1 and TRBJ2-3; no clear D gene. Trimming took off 0 bases at V and 2 bases at J, with 9 bases between the two ends. The germline V gene encodes CDR1 DFQATT and CDR2 SNEGSKA (reference sequence). The CDR3 is made up of 14 amino acids. The CDR3 region is CSARDVYYTDTQYF. The DNA of the CDR3 is TGCAGTGCTAGAGACGTCTACTACACAGATACGCAGTATTTT.

In its sample, this clonotype was seen many times. The chain couples TRBV30 to TRBJ2-5; 8 positions match TRBD2. In germline, CDR1 is GTSNPN, CDR2 SVGIG (reference sequence). The V gene end was trimmed by 4 bases and the J gene end by 2 bases; junction bases not matched to a gene: 9. The CDR3 spans 15 residues. The DNA of the CDR3 is TGTGCCTGGAACCAAGCGGGAGTGCGGCAAGAGACCCAGTACTTC. This codes for CAWNQAGVRQETQYF.